The clone carrying this TCR beta chain was counted at least ten times. Its antigen is undetermined. One entry per CDR3 protein results from TCRdb running MiXCR on the RACE reads. The table lists some 360,000 distinct CDR3 sequences, approximately 5.1% of them singletons. The time point: pre-sensitization, week 0. Stated treatment: therapeutic diphenylcyclopropenone sensitization with weekly scalp DPC. The CDR3 sequence is 18 residues long. Losses at the gene ends were 1 base for V and 2 bases for J; bases not matched to a gene: 12. From germline, CDR1 is SGDLS and CDR2 YYNGEE. The sample originates from a study of human T cells and chemical hapten exposure. Whole-study findings and limits: The study found that DPC sensitization did not change TCRs above 1 in 1000 frequency.

Source: whole blood, taken in connection with sensitization to the hapten diphenylcyclopropenone (DPC). The receptor comes from a woman in her fifties or sixties with alopecia areata. Some clones in this sample may be carry-over from other donors' samples. The chain links TRBV9 to TRBJ2-1; 7 bases map to TRBD2. The CDR3 here is CASSVPRGSGEPYNEQFF. In DNA, the CDR3 is TGTGCCAGCAGCGTACCCCGGGGGAGCGGGGAACCCTACAATGAGCAGTTCTTC.